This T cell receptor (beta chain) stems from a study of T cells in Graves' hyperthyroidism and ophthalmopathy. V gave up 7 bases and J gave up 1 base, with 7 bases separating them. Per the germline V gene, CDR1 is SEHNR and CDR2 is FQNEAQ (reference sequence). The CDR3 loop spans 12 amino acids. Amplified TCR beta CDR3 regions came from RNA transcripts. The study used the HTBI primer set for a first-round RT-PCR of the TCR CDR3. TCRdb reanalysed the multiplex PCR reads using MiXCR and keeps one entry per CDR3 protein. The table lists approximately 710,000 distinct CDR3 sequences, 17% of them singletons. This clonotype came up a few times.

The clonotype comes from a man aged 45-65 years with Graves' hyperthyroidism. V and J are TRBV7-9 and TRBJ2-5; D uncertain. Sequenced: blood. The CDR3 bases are TGTGCCAGCAAGGCTAGCCAAGAGACCCAGTACTTC. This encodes CASKASQETQYF.